This TCR beta chain was sequenced in a study of cytomegalovirus exposure and HLA in healthy donors. In the PCR, 60 Vbeta and 13 Jbeta primers were used. TCRdb's copy holds only in-frame clones and misses some; the assay was immunoSEQ multiplex PCR. The sample lists 150,000 to 200,000 clones; more than 70% were seen once. CDR1 is MNHEY, CDR2 SMNVEV, per germline (reference sequence). V shed 3 bases, J shed 4 bases, and the junction held 4 bases outside the gene matches. This CDR3 has 16 residues. Sequencing was done on a sample of PBMCs. The TCR was taken from a girl aged 5-17 years in good health and CMV-seropositive. The chain carries TRBV27 and TRBJ2-7, with 15 nucleotides matching TRBD2. The CDR3 DNA reads as TGTGCCAGCAGTTTGGGGACTAGCGGGAGGACATACGAGCAGTACTTC. This encodes CASSLGTSGRTYEQYF.